The clone carrying this TCR beta chain appeared a few times. Stable Graves' hyperthyroidism denoted no ophthalmopathy progression over 18 months. It was RNA transcripts that yielded the amplified TCR beta CDR3 regions. Initially, a first-round RT-PCR of the TCR CDR3 employed the HTBI primer set. TCRdb independently ran MiXCR on the multiplex PCR reads; one entry per CDR3 protein. Counted here are 300,000 to 400,000 distinct CDR3 sequences, 11% to 15% occurring once; the ten biggest clones make up about 10%. The sample belongs to a study of T cells in Graves' hyperthyroidism and ophthalmopathy. The germline CDR1 and CDR2 sequences are LGHNA and YNFKEQ. Between the trimmed V and J ends, which lost 0 bases and 4 bases, there was a span of 16 bases. The CDR3 has 16 residues.

The sample comprised blood. The gene calls are TRBV4-2 and TRBJ2-7; perhaps TRBD2 as D (6 bases). The source of this sequence is an older woman with Graves' hyperthyroidism. The CDR3: CASSQEGGQGGYEQYF. CDR3 nucleotides: TGTGCCAGCAGCCAAGAAGGCGGGCAGGGAGGTTACGAGCAGTACTTC.